The next 11 T cell receptor beta chains were all read from a single sample in a study of OX40 agonist ivuxolimab in advanced cancers. Sequencing used immunoSEQ multiplex PCR; TCRdb keeps in-frame clones, though not all of them. Found here are approximately 44,000 clones, 80% of them singletons; the top ten hold over 9.5%. Sequenced material: CD4+ or CD8+ T cells sorted from blood, taken in a trial of the OX40 agonist ivuxolimab. Receptor source: an adult with an advanced solid tumor such as melanoma, head and neck, liver or kidney cancer.

This clone is medium-sized. The rearrangement uses TRBV14 and TRBJ1-4, with 10 bases fitting TRBD1. CDR1 is SGHDN, CDR2 FVKESK, per germline. The CDR3 runs 17 residues. V lost 0 bases to trimming and J lost 7 bases; unmatched junction nucleotides: 8. CDR3 sequence: CASSQDLTTGGFEKLFF. The CDR3 DNA reads as TGTGCCAGCAGCCAAGATTTAACGACAGGGGGCTTTGAAAAACTGTTTTTT.

This sequence joins TRBV18 and TRBJ1-4; 7 bases agree with TRBD1. With 3 bases clipped from V and 8 bases from J, the junction kept 6 bases outside the gene matches. The CDR3 length is 14 residues. Germline V gene lookup returns CDR1 KGHSH and CDR2 LQKENI. The CDR3 region has the DNA TGTGCCAGCTCACCGACAGGGTTCTGGGAAAAACTGTTTTTT. Its protein is CASSPTGFWEKLFF.

The gene calls are TRBV21-1 and TRBJ1-5. TRBV21-1 is a listed pseudogene. The CDR3 length is 17 residues. CDR3 sequence reads: CASSPRVFEGCNQPQHF. DNA for the CDR3: TGTGCCAGCAGCCCACGAGTTTTCGAGGGGTGCAATCAGCCCCAGCATTTT.

In its sample, this clone was seen a few times. The chain has TRBV30 and TRBJ1-3; tentatively, D is TRBD1 (5 bases). The germline V gene encodes CDR1 GTSNPN and CDR2 SVGIG (reference sequence). The CDR3 consists of 13 residues. V lost 5 bases, J lost 0 bases, and 8 bases lay in between. The DNA for the CDR3 is TGTGCCTGGCGAGGGGACTCTGGAAACACCATATATTTT. Its protein is CAWRGDSGNTIYF.

This chain joins TRBV30 and TRBJ2-7, with TRBD1 as a possible D gene (7 bases). This CDR3 is built from 15 residues. Germline-derived CDR1 and CDR2 are GTSNPN and SVGIG (reference sequence). V was clipped by 1 base and J by 5 bases, with 18 bases between them. The CDR3 bases are TGTGCCTGGAGTGAATACAGGGGCGCGGGGAACGAGCAGTACTTC. Its protein is CAWSEYRGAGNEQYF. The variable domain in full, completed from reference TRBV30 and TRBJ2-7, reads SQTIHQWPATLVQPVGSPLSLECTVEGTSNPNLYWYRQAAGRGLQLLFYSVGIGQISSEVPQNLSASRPQDRQFILSSKKLLLSDSGFYLCAWSEYRGAGNEQYFGPGTRLTVT.

The chain combines TRBV19 with TRBJ1-5; D gene uncertain. V lost 5 bases and J lost 1, with 6 bases in between. CDR3 size: 13 residues. CDR1 is LNHDA and CDR2 is SQIVND in the germline V gene (reference sequence). The CDR3 coding sequence is TGTGCCAGTAGTGTGGAGAGCAATCAGCCCCAGCATTTT. Residues: CASSVESNQPQHF.

This clone appeared a few times. CDR3 coding DNA: TGTGCCAGCAGCTTCAGCAGGAGTAACTATGGCTACACCTTC. Amino acid sequence: CASSFSRSNYGYTF. The V gene is TRBV7-8, the J gene TRBJ1-2; D ambiguous. Trimming cost V 3 bases and J 1 base, with 9 bases left between them. The germline V gene encodes CDR1 SGHVS and CDR2 FQNEAQ. The CDR3 is 14 residues long.

V is TRBV14 and J is TRBJ2-7, with a tentative D call TRBD1 (6 bases). The V gene's germline CDR1 is SGHDN and CDR2 FVKESK. V was shortened by 1 base and J by 5 bases, with 9 bases between the two germline ends. The CDR3 covers 13 residues. The CDR3 DNA sequence: TGTGCCAGCAGCCAAGGTGCAGGGGACGAGCAGTACTTC. Translating gives CASSQGAGDEQYF. Variable domain in full (rest from reference TRBV14 and TRBJ2-7): EAGVTQFPSHSVIEKGQTVTLRCDPISGHDNLYWYRRVMGKEIKFLLHFVKESKQDESGMPNNRFLAERTGGTYSTLKVQPAELEDSGVYFCASSQGAGDEQYFGPGTRLTVT.

The chain couples TRBV7-8 to TRBJ2-5, with TRBD2 identical over 10 bases. V was pared by 1 base and J by 4 bases, with 6 bases of the junction left unmatched. This CDR3 region has 16 residues. The germline V gene encodes CDR1 SGHVS and CDR2 FQNEAQ. CDR3 nucleotide sequence: TGTGCCAGCAGCTTAGATCGAGCGGGAGGGGTAGAGACCCAGTACTTC. As protein: CASSLDRAGGVETQYF.

The chain combines TRBV19 with TRBJ1-5; 7 bases line up with TRBD1. V shed 7 bases, J shed 0 bases, and the junction held 6 bases outside the gene matches. CDR1 LNHDA and CDR2 SQIVND come from the germline V gene (reference sequence). This CDR3 contains 15 residues. The CDR3 loop is CASNAYRGSNQPQHF. The CDR3 region has the DNA TGTGCCAGTAATGCCTACAGGGGTAGCAATCAGCCCCAGCATTTT.

The chain links TRBV4-3 to TRBJ1-1; no definite D call. V was shortened by 0 bases and J by 3 bases, with 8 bases between the two germline ends. Germline V CDR1 and CDR2: LGHNA, YSLEER. CDR3 length: 14 amino acids. DNA of the CDR3: TGCGCCAGCAGCCAAGATGCAGGTTACACTGAAGCTTTCTTT. Encoded protein: CASSQDAGYTEAFF.